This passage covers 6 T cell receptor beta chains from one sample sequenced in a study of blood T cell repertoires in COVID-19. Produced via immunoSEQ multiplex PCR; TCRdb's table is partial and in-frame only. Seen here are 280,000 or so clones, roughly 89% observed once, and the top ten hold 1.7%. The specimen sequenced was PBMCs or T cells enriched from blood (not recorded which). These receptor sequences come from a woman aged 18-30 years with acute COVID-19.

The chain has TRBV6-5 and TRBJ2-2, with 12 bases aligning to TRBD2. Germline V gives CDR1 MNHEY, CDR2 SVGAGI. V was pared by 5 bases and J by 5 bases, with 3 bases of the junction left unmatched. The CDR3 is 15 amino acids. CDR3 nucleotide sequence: TGTGCCAGCAGTCACGGGACTAGCGGGACCGGGGAGCTGTTTTTT. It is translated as CASSHGTSGTGELFF.

The CDR3 reads CASSNRGREGEAFF. For the CDR3, the DNA is TGCGCCAGCAGCAACCGGGGCAGGGAGGGTGAAGCTTTCTTT. The rearrangement links TRBV5-1 to TRBJ1-1, with D possibly matching TRBD1 (5 bases). The CDR3 runs to 14 residues. CDR1 is SGHRS, CDR2 YFSETQ, per germline. V dropped 4 bases and J dropped 7 bases, with 17 bases sitting between them.

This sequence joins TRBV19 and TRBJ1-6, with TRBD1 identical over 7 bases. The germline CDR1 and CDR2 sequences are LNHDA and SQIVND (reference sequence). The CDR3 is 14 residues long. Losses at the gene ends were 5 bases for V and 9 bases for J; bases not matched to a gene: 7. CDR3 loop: CASSQTGDLSPLHF. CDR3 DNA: TGTGCCAGTAGTCAAACAGGGGACCTTTCACCCCTCCACTTT.

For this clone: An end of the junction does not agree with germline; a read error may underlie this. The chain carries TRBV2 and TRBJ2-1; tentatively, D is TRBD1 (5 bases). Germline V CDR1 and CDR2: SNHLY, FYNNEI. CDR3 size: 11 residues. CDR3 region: CASSPNLEGVF. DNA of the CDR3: TGTGCCAGCAGTCCCAACCTGGAAGGGGTCTTC.

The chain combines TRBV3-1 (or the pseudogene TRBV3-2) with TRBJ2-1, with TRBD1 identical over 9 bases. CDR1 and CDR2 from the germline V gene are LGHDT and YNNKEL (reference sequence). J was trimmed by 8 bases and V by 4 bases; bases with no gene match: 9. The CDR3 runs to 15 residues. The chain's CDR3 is CASSRGQGFLDEQFF. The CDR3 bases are TGTGCCAGCAGCCGGGGACAGGGTTTTTTGGATGAGCAGTTCTTC.

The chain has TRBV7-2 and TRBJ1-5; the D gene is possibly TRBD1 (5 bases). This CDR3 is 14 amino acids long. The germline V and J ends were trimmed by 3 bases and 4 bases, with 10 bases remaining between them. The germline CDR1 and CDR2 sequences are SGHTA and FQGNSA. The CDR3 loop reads CASSFSGFNQPQHF. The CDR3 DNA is TGTGCCAGCAGCTTCTCAGGGTTTAATCAGCCCCAGCATTTT.